Below, 30 T cell receptor beta chains from the same sample are listed, as sequenced in a study of graft-versus-host responses after intestinal transplantation. Using immunoSEQ multiplex PCR, the repertoire was profiled, and TCRdb retains in-frame clones only, with some absent. Here the sample spans approximately 90,000 clones, around 84% being singletons. No cognate antigen is known for these TCRs. The sequencing here drew on unstimulated CD4+ T cells sorted from spleen or lymph node cells, taken before intestinal transplant. The receptors derive from a human donor who received an intestinal transplant.

This CDR3 reads CASRGDSSYEQYF. DNA of the CDR3: TGTGCCAGCAGGGGGGACAGCTCCTACGAGCAGTACTTC. V usage is TRBV6-1 and J usage is TRBJ2-7, with 7 bases lining up with TRBD1. V lost 6 bases, J lost 0 bases, and 2 bases stayed unmatched. CDR3 size: 13 residues. Germline CDR1 and CDR2: MNHNS and SASEGT.

The genes are TRBV11-1 and TRBJ2-7; 10 bases line up with TRBD1. Germline V gene lookup returns CDR1 SGHAT and CDR2 FQDESV (reference sequence). V lost 6 bases, J lost 8 bases, and 4 bases stayed unmatched. CDR3 length: 12 residues. CDR3 in amino acids: CASSRTGGKQYF. DNA for the CDR3: TGTGCCAGCAGTCGGACAGGGGGTAAGCAGTACTTC. Full variable domain (missing parts from reference TRBV11-1 and TRBJ2-7): EAEVAQSPRYKITEKSQAVAFWCDPISGHATLYWYRQILGQGPELLVQFQDESVVDDSQLPKDRFSAERLKGVDSTLKIQPAELGDSAMYLCASSRTGGKQYFGPGTRLTVT.

The rearrangement links TRBV18 to TRBJ2-2; D uncertain. The germline V gene has CDR1 KGHSH and CDR2 LQKENI. Trimming took off 3 bases at V and 7 bases at J, with 9 bases between the two ends. CDR3 size: 13 residues. As DNA, the CDR3 is TGTGCCAGCTCACCGGAGAGATACGGGGAGCTGTTTTTT. Translation: CASSPERYGELFF.

The genes are TRBV10-1 and TRBJ2-1; D is possibly TRBD2 (6 bases). This CDR3 is built from 15 residues. The V and J ends lost 4 bases and 1 base respectively, with 11 bases between them. Germline values: CDR1 WNHNN, CDR2 SYGVQD (reference sequence). CDR3 DNA: TGCGCCAGCAGTGGACCGGCGGGATCCTACAATGAGCAGTTCTTC. Protein: CASSGPAGSYNEQFF.

J is TRBJ1-5 and V is TRBV28; the D gene is possibly TRBD1 (6 bases). This CDR3 is 17 amino acids long. Germline assignment: CDR1 MDHEN and CDR2 SYDVKM. Trimming left V 5 bases short and J 7 bases short, with 24 bases between. The CDR3 is CASSPPGSGAYGQPQHF. The CDR3 DNA sequence: TGTGCCAGCAGTCCGCCCGGTTCAGGGGCATATGGACAGCCCCAGCATTTT.

V usage is TRBV11-1 and J usage is TRBJ2-3; the D gene is possibly TRBD2 (7 bases). The V gene's germline CDR1 is SGHAT and CDR2 FQDESV (reference sequence). The CDR3 loop spans 17 amino acids. Trimming cost V 5 bases and J 1 base, with 19 bases left between them. CDR3 bases: TGTGCCAGCAGCCCTCGGAGAGGGGGGGGCGGCACAGATACGCAGTATTTT. Protein product: CASSPRRGGGGTDTQYF.

With respect to this clone: The CDR3 carries no conserved terminal phenylalanine or tryptophan, so it likely arises from a read error. The DNA is omitted, as the CDR3 cannot be located on it reliably, and the CDR3 follows TCRdb's listing. The chain has TRBV28 and TRBJ2-7; the tabulated D call, TRBD1, remains unverified against the DNA. The CDR3 spans 14 amino acids, including both terminal residues. Germline CDR1 is MDHEN and CDR2 is SYDVKM. CDR3 in amino acids: CASSPKAPDRGGFL.

The chain recombines TRBV7-2 with TRBJ2-2; a weak D match, TRBD2 (6 bases). The CDR3 is 15 residues long. Germline V gene lookup returns CDR1 SGHTA and CDR2 FQGNSA. Between the trimmed V and J ends, which lost 5 bases and 6 bases, there was a span of 16 bases. CDR3 nucleotides: TGTGCCAGCAGCCCCCGGAGGGTGGGGGCCGGGGAGCTGTTTTTT. This sequence encodes CASSPRRVGAGELFF. Complete variable domain (other parts from reference TRBV7-2 and TRBJ2-2): GAGVSQSPSNKVTEKGKDVELRCDPISGHTALYWYRQSLGQGLEFLIYFQGNSAPDKSGLPSDRFSAERTGGSVSTLTIQRTQQEDSAVYLCASSPRRVGAGELFFGEGSRLTVL.

This chain joins TRBV30 and TRBJ1-6; D may be TRBD1 (6 bases). V lost 1 base and J 12 bases, leaving 13 bases between the germline ends. The CDR3 runs to 13 residues. Germline V gene data show CDR1 as GTSNPN and CDR2 as SVGIG (reference sequence). CDR3 in DNA: TGTGCCTGGAGTGGACAGGCCATGGGACCCCTCCACTTT. Translation: CAWSGQAMGPLHF.

The chain has TRBV14 and TRBJ2-1, with 9 bases matching TRBD1. CDR1 is SGHDN and CDR2 is FVKESK in the germline V gene. CDR3 length equals 17 residues. Trimming took 0 bases from V and 9 from J; bases not matched to a gene: 12. The CDR3 DNA follows: TGTGCCAGCAGCCAAGACACCCCCGGGACAGGGTATGGTGAGCAGTTCTTC. Encoded protein: CASSQDTPGTGYGEQFF.

The chain links TRBV7-2 to TRBJ2-1, with TRBD2 matching 8 bases. J lost 5 bases, V lost 5 bases, and 8 bases had no gene match. Per germline, CDR1 SGHTA and CDR2 FQGNSA. The CDR3 totals 15 residues. The CDR3 sequence is CASSPGGAGDNEQFF. CDR3 sequence (DNA): TGTGCCAGCAGCCCCGGGGGGGCCGGTGACAATGAGCAGTTCTTC. Looking up the rest from reference TRBV7-2 and TRBJ2-1 gives the full variable domain: GAGVSQSPSNKVTEKGKDVELRCDPISGHTALYWYRQSLGQGLEFLIYFQGNSAPDKSGLPSDRFSAERTGGSVSTLTIQRTQQEDSAVYLCASSPGGAGDNEQFFGPGTRLTVL.

The chain employs TRBV28 and TRBJ2-2; D not resolved. CDR3 length: 16 residues. Per the germline V gene, CDR1 is MDHEN and CDR2 is SYDVKM. Between the trimmed V and J ends, which lost 3 bases and 2 bases, there was a span of 13 bases. The CDR3 here is CASSLAGAPNTGELFF. The DNA for the CDR3 is TGTGCCAGCAGTTTGGCAGGCGCCCCTAACACCGGGGAGCTGTTTTTT. The variable domain in full, with the rest retrieved from reference TRBV28 and TRBJ2-2, is DVKVTQSSRYLVKRTGEKVFLECVQDMDHENMFWYRQDPGLGLRLIYFSYDVKMKEKGDIPEGYSVSREKKERFSLILESASTNQTSMYLCASSLAGAPNTGELFFGEGSRLTVL.

J is TRBJ1-4 and V is TRBV4-1, with TRBD1 matching over 12 bases. Germline trimming cut 2 bases from V and 8 bases from J; bases unmatched to any gene: 6. The V gene's germline CDR1 is MGHRA and CDR2 YSYEKL. There are 16 residues in the CDR3. Written as DNA, the CDR3 is TGCGCCAGCAGCCAAAAGGGACAGGGGGCCCTCGAAAAACTGTTTTTT. Protein: CASSQKGQGALEKLFF.

The chain combines TRBV28 with TRBJ2-5, with 12 bases that match TRBD1. This CDR3 contains 18 residues. The trim removed 11 bases at V and 5 bases at J, leaving 21 bases unmatched. Germline CDR1 reads MDHEN; CDR2 reads SYDVKM. CDR3 in amino acids: CAPLRDRDRGQLVETQYF. CDR3 DNA: TGTGCCCCCCTAAGAGATCGGGACAGGGGGCAGTTGGTGGAGACCCAGTACTTC.

This chain connects TRBV28 to TRBJ1-2, with 7 bases identical to TRBD1. This CDR3 comprises 15 residues. Germline lookup yields CDR1 MDHEN and CDR2 SYDVKM. Trimming took 5 bases from V and 2 from J; bases not matched to a gene: 8. CDR3 bases: TGTGCCAGCAGTAACCTCTTCAGGGGGAACTATGGCTACACCTTC. It specifies CASSNLFRGNYGYTF.

Only a few counts were recorded for this clone. This rearrangement joins TRBV27 to TRBJ2-2, with 14 bases matching TRBD2. V was pared by 5 bases and J by 6 bases, with 5 bases of the junction left unmatched. The CDR3 runs to 16 residues. Per germline, CDR1 MNHEY and CDR2 SMNVEV (reference sequence). The CDR3: CASSKGLAGVSGELFF. The CDR3 DNA is TGTGCCAGCAGTAAGGGACTAGCGGGGGTGTCCGGGGAGCTGTTTTTT.

The J gene is TRBJ2-1, the V gene TRBV19; possible D gene TRBD2, 5 bases. The V gene lost 6 bases and the J gene lost 5 bases, with 17 bases spanning the gap. The CDR3 runs to 15 residues. Germline V gene sequence: CDR1 LNHDA, CDR2 SQIVND (reference sequence). The CDR3 protein is CASSSGLRTHNEQFF. The CDR3 DNA sequence: TGTGCCAGTAGCAGTGGTCTCCGGACTCACAATGAGCAGTTCTTC.

This rearrangement joins TRBV4-1 to TRBJ1-5; 7 bases align to TRBD1. This CDR3 comprises 15 residues. Per the germline V gene, CDR1 is MGHRA and CDR2 is YSYEKL. V shed 0 bases, J shed 7 bases, and the junction held 6 bases outside the gene matches. The CDR3 DNA is TGCGCCAGCAGCCAAGATGGGACAGCGAAACAGCCCCAGCATTTT. It is translated as CASSQDGTAKQPQHF.

The CDR3: CASTLSPGTGAQGYTF. CDR3 nucleotide sequence: TGTGCCAGCACCCTAAGTCCCGGGACAGGGGCTCAGGGCTACACCTTC. The V call is TRBV2, the J call TRBJ1-2, with TRBD1 matching over 10 bases. V trimming: 7 bases; J trimming: 8 bases; junction bases outside the gene matches: 16. The CDR3 extends over 16 amino acids. Germline V gives CDR1 SNHLY, CDR2 FYNNEI.

In this sample, this clone turned up once. The V call is TRBV5-4, the J call TRBJ2-3; 7 nucleotides match TRBD1. Unmatched junction bases numbered 2, after V lost 0 bases and J lost 1 base. This CDR3 comprises 15 residues. The V gene's germline CDR1 is SGHNT and CDR2 YYREEE (reference sequence). CDR3 region: CASSLGGGGTDTQYF. CDR3 nucleotides: TGTGCCAGCAGCTTGGGAGGGGGCGGCACAGATACGCAGTATTTT.

The V and J genes are TRBV18 and TRBJ2-1, with a weak D call TRBD1 (6 bases). The CDR3 is 15 residues long. Looked up from germline, CDR1 is KGHSH and CDR2 is LQKENI. Trimming stripped 3 bases from V and 7 bases from J, with 16 bases between. In DNA, the CDR3 is TGTGCCAGCTCACCTACCGGGACATTCAGAAATGAGCAGTTCTTC. It translates to CASSPTGTFRNEQFF.

This clone was seen a few times. One end of the junction fails to match germline, which may point to a read error. This chain uses TRBV29-1 with TRBJ2-1; 12 bases match TRBD2. There are 12 residues in the CDR3. CDR1 SQVTM and CDR2 ANQGSEA come from the germline V gene. The CDR3 reads CSVLTSGGFLLF. In DNA form, the CDR3 reads TGCAGCGTCCTGACTAGCGGGGGTTTCTTGCTCTTC.

CDR3 sequence (DNA): TGTGCCAGCAGTTCCCTTCGGGTCGGTGACCAGTACTTC. Translating it yields CASSSLRVGDQYF. The chain joins TRBV6-5 to TRBJ2-5; D remains unclear. The CDR3 is 13 amino acids. Germline-derived CDR1 and CDR2 are MNHEY and SVGAGI. V gave up 4 bases and J gave up 10 bases, with 16 bases separating them.

This clone was found a few times. V and J are TRBV28 and TRBJ2-7; 7 bases align to TRBD1. Germline V lookup: CDR1 MDHEN, CDR2 SYDVKM. V lost 5 bases, J lost 7 bases, and 11 bases stayed unmatched. This CDR3 contains 14 residues. As DNA, the CDR3 is TGTGCCAGCAGTCACGAGACAGGGTCGAGAGAGCAGTACTTC. Its protein product is CASSHETGSREQYF. Complete variable domain (other parts from reference TRBV28 and TRBJ2-7): DVKVTQSSRYLVKRTGEKVFLECVQDMDHENMFWYRQDPGLGLRLIYFSYDVKMKEKGDIPEGYSVSREKKERFSLILESASTNQTSMYLCASSHETGSREQYFGPGTRLTVT.

The chain carries TRBV4-1 and TRBJ1-4, with 7 bases that match TRBD1. V was clipped by 0 bases and J by 7 bases; unmatched bases: 8. Germline-derived CDR1 and CDR2 are MGHRA and YSYEKL. This CDR3 has 16 residues. The CDR3 here is CASSQDEGDRGEKLFF. The CDR3 DNA sequence: TGCGCCAGCAGCCAAGATGAAGGGGACAGAGGTGAAAAACTGTTTTTT.

The chain links TRBV27 to TRBJ2-3, with 15 bases identical to TRBD2. CDR1 and CDR2 (germline): MNHEY, SMNVEV (reference sequence). Losses at the gene ends were 5 bases for V and 3 bases for J; bases not matched to a gene: 6. This CDR3 is built from 17 residues. CDR3 sequence (DNA): TGTGCCAGCAGTCCGTGGACTAGCGGGGGGGTAACAGATACGCAGTATTTT. Residues: CASSPWTSGGVTDTQYF.

The sample holds one count of this clone. Other DNA sequences in this sample translate to the same CDR3. The chain recombines TRBV5-1 with TRBJ2-5; 8 bases map to TRBD1. J gave up 4 bases and V 0 bases, and 2 bases lay outside the gene matches. CDR3 length: 14 amino acids. In germline, CDR1 is SGHRS, CDR2 YFSETQ. The CDR3 sequence is CASSLAGQGETQYF. The CDR3 DNA reads as TGCGCCAGCAGCTTGGCCGGACAGGGAGAGACCCAGTACTTC.

The rearrangement uses TRBV18 and TRBJ2-1; D remains unclear. The CDR3 covers 16 residues. Germline loops: CDR1 KGHSH, CDR2 LQKENI. V was pared by 0 bases and J by 6 bases, with 15 bases between. The CDR3 sequence: CASSPPRPMTLNEQFF. DNA for the CDR3: TGTGCCAGCTCACCACCCCGCCCCATGACTCTCAATGAGCAGTTCTTC.

This chain uses TRBV5-1 with TRBJ2-3; 8 nucleotides agree with TRBD2. The V segment lost 5 bases and the J segment 5 bases; nucleotides outside the gene matches: 7. The CDR3 is 14 amino acids. Germline assignment: CDR1 SGHRS and CDR2 YFSETQ. The CDR3 spells CASSSPGGEDTQYF. The CDR3 nucleotides read TGCGCCAGCAGTTCCCCGGGGGGGGAAGATACGCAGTATTTT.

This clone was counted a single time. The rearrangement links TRBV6-7 to TRBJ2-7; a possible D gene is TRBD1 (6 bases). TRBV6-7 is marked as an open reading frame, function uncertain. V lost 4 bases to trimming and J lost 1 base, with 17 bases between them. The CDR3 sequence is 16 residues long. The CDR3 sequence: CASSSTYSTGSYEQYF. The CDR3 DNA sequence: TGTGCCAGCAGTTCTACCTACTCGACAGGATCCTACGAGCAGTACTTC.